The 15 T cell receptor beta chains below come from one sample, sequenced in a study of cytomegalovirus exposure and HLA in healthy donors. PCR was performed using 60 Vbeta and 13 Jbeta primers. Profiling relied on immunoSEQ multiplex PCR, and the TCRdb table lists in-frame clones only, not all of them. The sample has 45,000 to 60,000 clones, about three quarters seen once; the top ten hold approximately 10%. The sequenced material came from PBMCs. The source of these receptors is a woman aged 50 to 60 in good health and CMV-seronegative.

The CDR3 here is CASKTGTESNYGYTF. CDR3 in DNA: TGTGCCAGCAAAACCGGGACAGAGTCTAACTATGGCTACACCTTC. V usage is TRBV5-4 and J usage is TRBJ1-2; 7 bases are a match to TRBD1. With 6 bases clipped from V and 0 bases from J, the junction kept 8 bases outside the gene matches. Germline lookup yields CDR1 SGHNT and CDR2 YYREEE (reference sequence). The CDR3 sequence is 15 residues long.

The chain employs TRBV4-2 and TRBJ2-3, with 11 nucleotides matching TRBD2. Germline CDR1 is LGHNA and CDR2 is YNFKEQ. The V segment lost 1 base and the J segment 5 bases; nucleotides outside the gene matches: 5. The CDR3 runs 16 residues. The DNA for the CDR3 is TGTGCCAGCAGCCAAGGGATAGCGGGGGGGAGAGATACGCAGTATTTT. This codes for CASSQGIAGGRDTQYF.

The rearrangement uses TRBV7-9 and TRBJ1-4, with D unclear. The CDR3 contains 18 residues. CDR1 is SEHNR and CDR2 is FQNEAQ in the germline V gene (reference sequence). Trimming cost V 4 bases and J 0 bases, with 18 bases left between them. CDR3 sequence reads: CASSYTGATLATNEKLFF. CDR3 sequence (DNA): TGTGCCAGCAGCTACACGGGAGCTACACTAGCAACTAATGAAAAACTGTTTTTT.

The CDR3 sequence is CASSRPGGETQYF. The DNA of the CDR3 is TGTGCCAGCTCACGGCCGGGGGGGGAGACCCAGTACTTC. The chain is built from TRBV18 and TRBJ2-5; 8 nucleotides line up with TRBD2. CDR3 size: 13 residues. The V gene's germline CDR1 is KGHSH and CDR2 LQKENI. The trim removed 4 bases at V and 5 bases at J, leaving 3 bases unmatched.

The chain recombines TRBV7-2 with TRBJ2-7, with a possible D match to TRBD2 (5 bases). With 5 bases removed from V and 5 bases from J, the gap between germline ends came to 16 bases. Germline CDR1 SGHTA, CDR2 FQGNSA. This CDR3 is 14 amino acids long. CDR3 nucleotide sequence: TGTGCCAGCAGCGCTGGACTGTCCCGGGACGAGCAGTACTTC. This gives the protein CASSAGLSRDEQYF. Filled out from reference TRBV7-2 and TRBJ2-7, the complete variable domain reads GAGVSQSPSNKVTEKGKDVELRCDPISGHTALYWYRQSLGQGLEFLIYFQGNSAPDKSGLPSDRFSAERTGGSVSTLTIQRTQQEDSAVYLCASSAGLSRDEQYFGPGTRLTVT.

Here the CDR3 reads CAISGGVQDYGYTF. In DNA form, the CDR3 reads TGTGCCATCAGTGGGGGGGTCCAGGACTATGGCTACACCTTC. V gene TRBV10-3 combines with J gene TRBJ1-2; D is possibly TRBD1 (5 bases). V was cut by 4 bases and J by 3 bases, with 12 bases left in between. The CDR3 length is 14 residues. Germline lookup yields CDR1 ENHRY and CDR2 SYGVKD.

The chain employs TRBV5-6 and TRBJ2-3; 8 bases are shared with TRBD2. CDR1 is SGHDT, CDR2 YYEEEE, per germline. There are 16 residues in the CDR3. Trimming cost V 4 bases and J 0 bases; bases outside gene matches: 7. The CDR3 DNA sequence: TGTGCCAGCAGCCTATCAAGCGGGGGCAGCACAGATACGCAGTATTTT. The encoded protein is CASSLSSGGSTDTQYF.

The chain employs TRBV5-1 and TRBJ2-5, with D uncertain. The CDR3 runs 15 residues. The germline V and J ends were trimmed by 1 base and 2 bases, with 12 bases remaining between them. Germline V gene lookup returns CDR1 SGHRS and CDR2 YFSETQ. CDR3 coding DNA: TGCGCCAGCAGCTTGAGTACCGGTGAACAAGAGACCCAGTACTTC. Residues: CASSLSTGEQETQYF.

The sample holds a few counts of this clone. The rearrangement joins TRBV19 to TRBJ2-4, with D tentatively TRBD1 (6 bases). This CDR3 has 14 amino acids. Germline loops: CDR1 LNHDA, CDR2 SQIVND (reference sequence). V dropped 6 bases and J dropped 10 bases, with 19 bases sitting between them. CDR3 sequence reads: CASSSLTGLSIQYF. The CDR3 DNA follows: TGTGCCAGTAGCTCTCTTACAGGGCTTTCAATTCAGTACTTC.

This chain joins TRBV15 and TRBJ1-4, with D unresolved. Trimming left V 1 base short and J 5 bases short, with 17 bases between. The germline gives CDR1 LNHNV, CDR2 YYDKDF (reference sequence). The CDR3 has 17 residues. CDR3 protein: CATSRAGSGKSNEKLFF. DNA for the CDR3: TGTGCCACCAGCAGAGCGGGCTCGGGGAAGAGCAATGAAAAACTGTTTTTT.

CDR3 sequence: CATRLPGGLAADTQYF. CDR3 coding DNA: TGTGCCACCAGACTTCCTGGGGGACTAGCTGCAGATACGCAGTATTTT. This chain connects TRBV15 to TRBJ2-3; 9 nucleotides align to TRBD2. The CDR3 length is 16 residues. Germline CDR1 LNHNV, CDR2 YYDKDF (reference sequence). V lost 6 bases, J lost 4 bases, and 11 bases stayed unmatched.

This clone has a handful of counts. J is TRBJ2-7 and V is TRBV29-1; TRBD1 agrees at 8 bases. J lost 6 bases, V lost 7 bases, and 11 bases had no gene match. Germline V CDR1 and CDR2: SQVTM, ANQGSEA. This CDR3 has 13 residues. The CDR3 sequence: CSARDRSLSEQYF. CDR3 nucleotide sequence: TGCAGCGCTCGGGACAGGAGCCTCTCCGAGCAGTACTTC.

In its sample, this clone was seen once. The chain has TRBV18 and TRBJ1-1; perhaps TRBD1 as D (5 bases). The CDR3 contains 13 residues. V lost 4 bases, J lost 0 bases, and 6 bases lay in between. From germline, CDR1 is KGHSH and CDR2 LQKENI. The CDR3 here is CASSQTVNTEAFF. CDR3 in DNA: TGTGCCAGCTCACAGACAGTGAACACTGAAGCTTTCTTT.

The CDR3 spells CASSLDLLEQYF. CDR3 in DNA: TGTGCCAGCAGTTTAGACCTGCTGGAGCAGTACTTC. The chain recombines TRBV28 with TRBJ2-5; D unresolved. V lost 2 bases and J 11 bases, leaving 12 bases between the germline ends. CDR3 size: 12 residues. CDR1 and CDR2 (germline): MDHEN, SYDVKM.

This clone was detected only a few times. The rearrangement joins TRBV7-3 to TRBJ2-1; D is perhaps TRBD1 (6 bases). The V end lost 5 bases, the J end lost 9 bases, and 14 bases lay between the germline ends. CDR1 and CDR2 (germline): SGHTA, FQGTGA. CDR3 length: 13 residues. CDR3 loop: CASSMTQGLEQFF. In DNA form, the CDR3 reads TGTGCCAGCAGCATGACACAGGGTCTTGAGCAGTTCTTC.